The clone carrying this T cell receptor beta chain was recorded at least ten times. Antigen unknown. The CDR3 is 13 amino acids. V gave up 0 bases and J gave up 7 bases, with 7 bases separating them. Germline CDR1 is SGDLS and CDR2 is YYNGEE. TCRdb re-called clones from the PCR reads using MiXCR. The sample lists tens of thousands of clones, approximately 16% seen once, with approximately 9.8% in the top ten. The data originate from a study of metastatic and nonmetastatic thyroid tumors. Study overall: Repertoire comparisons spanned blood and tumor or nodule tissue from malignant and benign thyroid patients. General study results and limits: Reportedly, malignant thyroid tumors had significantly higher TCR beta diversity than benign nodules, in blood and tumor.

Patients underwent thyroid surgery, and none had received any treatment before it. Material: tumor tissue. This clonotype originated in a female donor with papillary thyroid cancer or a benign thyroid nodule (not recorded which). Some clones in this sample may be carry-over from other donors' samples. V usage is TRBV9 and J usage is TRBJ2-2; no definite D call. CDR3 bases: TGTGCCAGCAGCGTAGATTACGACGGGGAGCTGTTTTTT. Its protein is CASSVDYDGELFF.